Below, 25 T cell receptor beta chains from the same sample are listed, as sequenced in a study of cytomegalovirus exposure and HLA in healthy donors. Both 60 Vbeta primers and 13 Jbeta primers went into the PCR. Clones were read by immunoSEQ multiplex PCR, and TCRdb kept only the in-frame ones, dropping some. The sample holds around 160,000 clones, around 68% seen once. Sequences were obtained from PBMCs. All receptors come from a woman aged 40 to 50 in good health and CMV-seropositive.

The gene calls are TRBV25-1 and TRBJ1-2; possible D gene TRBD1, 6 bases. Trimming left V 3 bases short and J 4 bases short, with 18 bases between. The CDR3 is 16 residues long. CDR1 MGHDK and CDR2 SYGVNS come from the germline V gene. CDR3 residues: CASSDGRSGDTYGYTF. The DNA of the CDR3 is TGTGCCAGCAGTGATGGTCGGTCAGGGGATACCTATGGCTACACCTTC.

This chain links TRBV7-3 with TRBJ2-1; 7 bases are shared with TRBD2. V was clipped by 2 bases and J by 8 bases; unmatched bases: 6. This CDR3 comprises 14 residues. Germline assignment: CDR1 SGHTA and CDR2 FQGTGA. Here the CDR3 reads CASSLWGGGDEQFF. For the CDR3, the DNA is TGTGCCAGCAGCTTATGGGGGGGTGGTGATGAGCAGTTCTTC.

The chain combines TRBV10-3 with TRBJ2-3; 7 positions match TRBD2. The CDR3 length is 16 residues. V lost 0 bases to trimming and J lost 3 bases; unmatched junction nucleotides: 6. CDR1 and CDR2 from the germline V gene are ENHRY and SYGVKD. This chain's CDR3 is CAISESSTGGTDTQYF. CDR3 DNA sequence: TGTGCCATCAGTGAGTCGTCTACGGGGGGAACAGATACGCAGTATTTT.

This clone was picked up one time. V usage is TRBV19 and J usage is TRBJ2-7; 9 positions match TRBD2. CDR1 is LNHDA and CDR2 is SQIVND in the germline V gene (reference sequence). The J segment lost 4 bases and the V segment lost 5 bases, leaving 6 bases of the junction unmatched. CDR3 size: 14 residues. CDR3 sequence (DNA): TGTGCCAGTAGTTATTCTAGCGGGACTTACGAGCAGTACTTC. Residues: CASSYSSGTYEQYF.

The chain couples TRBV28 to TRBJ2-2; 10 bases map to TRBD2. The V gene's germline CDR1 is MDHEN and CDR2 SYDVKM. The CDR3 sequence is 14 residues long. The J segment lost 5 bases and the V segment lost 6 bases, leaving 3 bases of the junction unmatched. The CDR3 loop reads CASSLAGDTGELFF. CDR3 bases: TGTGCCAGCAGCCTAGCGGGGGATACCGGGGAGCTGTTTTTT.

A single count supports this clone. Here the CDR3 DNA reads TGCGCCAGCAGTGACCGGGACAGAATTCGCTACGAGCAGTACTTC. This gives the protein CASSDRDRIRYEQYF. The V and J genes are TRBV5-1 and TRBJ2-7; 7 bases map to TRBD1. Germline CDR1 SGHRS, CDR2 YFSETQ. Unmatched junction bases numbered 11, after V lost 5 bases and J lost 3 bases. The CDR3 covers 15 residues.

For this clone: The junction does not match germline at one end; this may be a read error. The chain combines TRBV18 with TRBJ2-7; possibly TRBD2 for D (5 bases). CDR1 is KGHSH and CDR2 is LQKENI in the germline V gene. CDR3 length: 16 residues. The CDR3 nucleotides are TGTGCCAGCTCACCGCCCAGCGAGAGGGCCTCCAACGAGCAGTACTTC. Its protein is CASSPPSERASNEQYF.

The chain carries TRBV7-2 and TRBJ1-1, with 7 bases identical to TRBD1. This CDR3 is 13 amino acids long. Germline CDR1 is SGHTA and CDR2 is FQGNSA. V shed 9 bases and J 2 bases; nucleotides not matched to a gene: 6. DNA of the CDR3: TGTGCCAGTAATCGGGACAGCAACACTGAAGCTTTCTTT. Its translation: CASNRDSNTEAFF. Full variable domain (outside the CDR3, taken from reference TRBV7-2 and TRBJ1-1): GAGVSQSPSNKVTEKGKDVELRCDPISGHTALYWYRQSLGQGLEFLIYFQGNSAPDKSGLPSDRFSAERTGGSVSTLTIQRTQQEDSAVYLCASNRDSNTEAFFGQGTRLTVV.

As regards this clone: Other DNA sequences in the same sample also yield this CDR3. The chain combines TRBV9 with TRBJ2-1; a weak D match, TRBD2 (5 bases). The CDR3 covers 16 residues. V was shortened by 0 bases and J by 0 bases, with 10 bases between the two germline ends. The germline V gene has CDR1 SGDLS and CDR2 YYNGEE. The CDR3 loop reads CASSVGAGVSYNEQFF. In DNA, the CDR3 is TGTGCCAGCAGCGTAGGGGCCGGGGTCTCCTACAATGAGCAGTTCTTC.

The V and J genes are TRBV6-5 and TRBJ2-1; TRBD2 is a possible D gene (6 bases). The CDR3 runs 15 residues. Germline values: CDR1 MNHEY, CDR2 SVGAGI. Trimming took 6 bases from V and 4 from J, leaving 16 bases between them. The CDR3, as DNA: TGTGCCAGCAGCCTGACTAGTCCCACATACAATGAGCAGTTCTTC. Translating gives CASSLTSPTYNEQFF.

V and J are TRBV7-9 and TRBJ2-4; D possibly corresponds to TRBD2 (6 bases). V shed 2 bases and J shed 8 bases, with 7 bases lying between them. CDR1 and CDR2 from the germline V gene are SEHNR and FQNEAQ (reference sequence). This CDR3 contains 12 residues. The CDR3 nucleotides read TGTGCCAGCAGCTTACGCGGGGACATTCAGTACTTC. It translates to CASSLRGDIQYF.

J is TRBJ2-3 and V is TRBV9; possible D gene TRBD2, 6 bases. V was shortened by 0 bases and J by 0 bases, with 8 bases between the two germline ends. The germline CDR1 and CDR2 sequences are SGDLS and YYNGEE. The CDR3 has 15 amino acids. CDR3 loop: CASSVDGRSTDTQYF. The CDR3 DNA reads as TGTGCCAGCAGCGTAGACGGGAGAAGCACAGATACGCAGTATTTT.

This chain uses TRBV28 with TRBJ1-2; D might be TRBD1 (5 bases). The CDR3 consists of 15 residues. Germline CDR1 reads MDHEN; CDR2 reads SYDVKM. The V and J ends lost 9 bases and 4 bases respectively, with 21 bases between them. The CDR3 DNA follows: TGTGCCAGTTCCGACCCAGGGTCATTTATCTATGGCTACACCTTC. It is translated as CASSDPGSFIYGYTF.

The chain couples TRBV7-2 to TRBJ2-7, with D unclear. With 2 bases removed from V and 0 bases from J, the gap between germline ends came to 11 bases. Germline V gene data show CDR1 as SGHTA and CDR2 as FQGNSA. The CDR3 is made up of 15 amino acids. The CDR3 is CASSLLSYSSYEQYF. CDR3 bases: TGTGCCAGCAGCTTACTTTCGTATAGCTCCTACGAGCAGTACTTC.

This chain joins TRBV4-3 and TRBJ1-1; 8 bases map to TRBD1. Trimming cost V 0 bases and J 7 bases; bases outside gene matches: 10. Germline CDR1 reads LGHNA; CDR2 reads YSLEER. CDR3 length equals 16 residues. CDR3 DNA sequence: TGCGCCAGCAGCCAAGAAGGGGGCAGGGGGCCTGGTGAAGCTTTCTTT. This codes for CASSQEGGRGPGEAFF.

This clone was picked up one time. V usage is TRBV29-1 and J usage is TRBJ2-1; possibly TRBD1 for D (5 bases). CDR3 length: 14 amino acids. Trimming cost V 7 bases and J 1 base, with 14 bases left between them. The V gene's germline CDR1 is SQVTM and CDR2 ANQGSEA. The CDR3 sequence: CSACRGISYNEQFF. DNA of the CDR3: TGCAGCGCCTGTAGGGGAATATCCTACAATGAGCAGTTCTTC.

The rearrangement links TRBV6-5 to TRBJ1-2; weak D call: TRBD1 (6 bases). Trimming removed 3 bases from V and 6 bases from J, with 11 bases in between. The CDR3 consists of 13 residues. Germline V gene data show CDR1 as MNHEY and CDR2 as SVGAGI. The CDR3 spells CASSYGGAHGYTF. In DNA form, the CDR3 reads TGTGCCAGCAGTTATGGGGGGGCCCATGGCTACACCTTC.

J is TRBJ1-5 and V is TRBV6-6, with a tentative D call TRBD1 (6 bases). The CDR3 runs 13 residues. Germline assignment: CDR1 MNHNY and CDR2 SVGAGI (reference sequence). V lost 7 bases and J 3 bases, leaving 10 bases between the germline ends. CDR3 sequence reads: CASTGALNQPQHF. CDR3 nucleotide sequence: TGTGCCAGCACAGGGGCCCTCAATCAGCCCCAGCATTTT.

This rearrangement joins TRBV11-2 to TRBJ2-5, with D maybe TRBD2 (7 bases). Trimming removed 5 bases at V and 4 bases at J, with 14 bases between. Germline loops: CDR1 SGHAT, CDR2 FQNNGV. The CDR3 has 14 amino acids. The CDR3: CASSRSGGPETQYF. For the CDR3, the DNA is TGTGCCAGCAGCCGTTCCGGGGGGCCAGAGACCCAGTACTTC.

The rearrangement uses TRBV18 and TRBJ2-2; weak D call: TRBD1 (6 bases). This CDR3 spans 16 amino acids. Germline assignment: CDR1 KGHSH and CDR2 LQKENI. Trimming cost V 2 bases and J 3 bases, with 13 bases left between them. The CDR3 DNA reads TGTGCCAGCTCACCAAGGTCAGGGGCAGACACCGGGGAGCTGTTTTTT. It translates to CASSPRSGADTGELFF.

V gene TRBV7-2 combines with J gene TRBJ1-3, with 8 bases identical to TRBD1. V shed 4 bases and J 4 bases; nucleotides not matched to a gene: 9. CDR3 length: 16 amino acids. Per the germline V gene, CDR1 is SGHTA and CDR2 is FQGNSA. In DNA, the CDR3 is TGTGCCAGCAGCTCCAGGACAGGGCTTATGGGAAACACCATATATTTT. As protein: CASSSRTGLMGNTIYF. Variable domain in full (rest from reference TRBV7-2 and TRBJ1-3): GAGVSQSPSNKVTEKGKDVELRCDPISGHTALYWYRQSLGQGLEFLIYFQGNSAPDKSGLPSDRFSAERTGGSVSTLTIQRTQQEDSAVYLCASSSRTGLMGNTIYFGEGSWLTVV.

The V and J genes are TRBV9 and TRBJ1-2; D is possibly TRBD1 (6 bases). Per germline, CDR1 SGDLS and CDR2 YYNGEE. Trimming removed 3 bases from V and 4 bases from J, with 19 bases in between. The CDR3 length is 16 residues. DNA for the CDR3: TGTGCCAGCAGCGCGCAACCTGGGGGGGGCCTCTATGGCTACACCTTC. Amino acid sequence: CASSAQPGGGLYGYTF.

There are a few counts of this clone. The chain recombines TRBV5-4 with TRBJ2-7; D remains ambiguous. The germline CDR1 and CDR2 sequences are SGHNT and YYREEE (reference sequence). The CDR3 has 15 residues. Trimming took 0 bases from V and 0 from J, leaving 10 bases between them. The CDR3, as DNA: TGTGCCAGCAGCTTGGCTTCCCCGAGCTCCTACGAGCAGTACTTC. It specifies CASSLASPSSYEQYF.

The chain uses TRBV5-1 and TRBJ2-5; 10 nucleotides agree with TRBD2. Germline lookup yields CDR1 SGHRS and CDR2 YFSETQ. The ends lost 4 bases at V and 2 bases at J; junction bases unmatched: 8. The CDR3 has 16 residues. CDR3 coding DNA: TGCGCCAGCAGCGTTGGACTAGCGGCGGGGCAAGAGACCCAGTACTTC. This translates into CASSVGLAAGQETQYF.

V usage is TRBV9 and J usage is TRBJ2-5; 8 bases are shared with TRBD2. The germline V gene encodes CDR1 SGDLS and CDR2 YYNGEE. The CDR3 is 17 amino acids. The junction had 12 bases not matched to a gene; V was cut back by 3 bases and J by 2 bases. The chain's CDR3 is CASSARGSSGQQETQYF. CDR3 nucleotides: TGTGCCAGCAGCGCCCGGGGGTCTAGCGGGCAACAAGAGACCCAGTACTTC.